One sample yielded the 25 T cell receptor beta chains listed below, sequenced in a study of identical twins. In TCRdb, the 5' RACE reads were re-called with MiXCR into one record per CDR3 protein. Of approximately 490,000 distinct CDR3 sequences listed, 20% to 25% are singletons. This sample was also put to use in a study of yellow fever vaccine responses in identical twins.

The sequencing sample was made of CD4+ T cells sorted from blood. The origin of the receptors is a woman aged 18-35 years in good health.

The CDR3 DNA follows: TGTGCCAGCAGTGAGACGGGAGATTCCACTAGCACAGATACGCAGTATTTT. Amino acid sequence: CASSETGDSTSTDTQYF. This chain joins TRBV2 and TRBJ2-3; weak D call: TRBD2 (6 bases). Germline loops: CDR1 SNHLY, CDR2 FYNNEI. The length of the CDR3 is 17 residues. V dropped 3 bases and J dropped 0 bases, with 16 bases sitting between them.

Only a few counts were recorded for this clonotype. The V gene is TRBV24-1, the J gene TRBJ1-2, with D tentatively TRBD1 (5 bases). Germline V gene data show CDR1 as KGHDR and CDR2 as SFDVKD. Trimming stripped 5 bases from V and 7 bases from J, with 10 bases between. This CDR3 has 12 amino acids. Written as DNA, the CDR3 is TGTGCCACCAGTGCTGGAAGGGGTGGCTACACCTTC. Translated: CATSAGRGGYTF.

The chain links TRBV20-1 to TRBJ1-6, with D possibly being TRBD1 (5 bases). Trimming took 1 base from V and 9 from J, leaving 16 bases between them. Germline lookup yields CDR1 DFQATT and CDR2 SNEGSKA (reference sequence). CDR3 length: 15 amino acids. CDR3 region: CSARGPQEWISPLHF. As DNA, the CDR3 is TGCAGTGCTAGAGGCCCACAGGAATGGATTTCACCCCTCCACTTT.

This clonotype appeared once. The V and J genes are TRBV15 and TRBJ1-2; the D is unclear. Germline CDR1 LNHNV, CDR2 YYDKDF (reference sequence). Trimming pared 0 bases from V and 9 bases from J, leaving 17 bases between. This CDR3 is built from 15 residues. The CDR3 nucleotides are TGTGCCACCAGCAGAGATTTGGGCAGGTACACGAGCTACACCTTC. Protein sequence: CATSRDLGRYTSYTF.

This clonotype appeared a few times. The chain has TRBV28 and TRBJ2-1, with 7 bases fitting TRBD2. V was pared by 6 bases and J by 4 bases, with 9 bases of the junction left unmatched. Germline V CDR1 and CDR2: MDHEN, SYDVKM. The CDR3 has 15 amino acids. CDR3 region: CASRKLGLGYNEQFF. The CDR3 region has the DNA TGTGCCAGCAGGAAACTCGGACTAGGGTACAATGAGCAGTTCTTC.

The rearrangement uses TRBV2 and TRBJ2-7; D is perhaps TRBD2 (6 bases). Looked up from germline, CDR1 is SNHLY and CDR2 is FYNNEI. V was pared by 3 bases and J by 0 bases, with 12 bases between. The CDR3 loop spans 15 amino acids. Here the CDR3 reads CASSDWRGSSYEQYV. The CDR3 DNA sequence: TGTGCCAGCAGTGACTGGCGGGGTAGCTCCTACGAGCAGTACGTC.

The V and J genes are TRBV5-1 and TRBJ2-7, with D unresolved. The ends were cut back, 3 bases at V and 5 bases at J, with 18 bases in the middle. Per the germline V gene, CDR1 is SGHRS and CDR2 is YFSETQ. The CDR3 totals 15 residues. The CDR3 DNA is TGCGCCAGCAGCTCGATTGGCACTCTTCTGGACGAGCAGTACTTC. Translation gives CASSSIGTLLDEQYF. Complete variable domain (other parts from reference TRBV5-1 and TRBJ2-7): KAGVTQTPRYLIKTRGQQVTLSCSPISGHRSVSWYQQTPGQGLQFLFEYFSETQRNKGNFPGRFSGRQFSNSRSEMNVSTLELGDSALYLCASSSIGTLLDEQYFGPGTRLTVT.

The table lists this clonotype with a few counts. The rearrangement links TRBV4-1 to TRBJ2-7; D might be TRBD1 (6 bases). The CDR3 runs 13 residues. Trimming stripped 1 base from V and 4 bases from J, with 8 bases between. Germline CDR1 MGHRA, CDR2 YSYEKL. The DNA of the CDR3 is TGCGCCAGCAGCCAAGGGACAGAATACGAGCAGTACGTC. Its translation is CASSQGTEYEQYV.

This clonotype was detected a few times. The chain couples TRBV7-6 to TRBJ1-1; weak D call: TRBD1 (6 bases). V was shortened by 5 bases and J by 4 bases, with 17 bases between the two germline ends. Germline CDR1 SGHVS, CDR2 FNYEAQ. The length of the CDR3 is 15 residues. CDR3 in amino acids: CASSTLQGRVTEAFF. DNA for the CDR3: TGTGCCAGCAGCACCCTACAGGGTAGGGTCACTGAAGCTTTCTTT.

This clonotype was recorded a few times. V usage is TRBV12-3 or TRBV12-4 and J usage is TRBJ1-5; 9 bases align to TRBD1. The CDR3 covers 17 residues. Trimming cost V 6 bases and J 0 bases; bases outside gene matches: 9. The CDR3: CASSRATGGNSNQPQHF. For the CDR3, the DNA is TGTGCCAGCAGCCGAGCGACAGGGGGGAATAGCAATCAGCCCCAGCATTTT.

Only a few counts were recorded for this clonotype. V and J are TRBV13 and TRBJ2-5; D uncertain. This CDR3 has 15 residues. The V and J ends lost 0 bases and 0 bases respectively, with 8 bases between them. Germline CDR1 and CDR2: PRHDT and FYEKMQ (reference sequence). This CDR3 is CASSLGLDNQETQYF. The CDR3 DNA reads as TGTGCCAGCAGCTTAGGCCTCGACAACCAAGAGACCCAGTACTTC.

There are a few counts of this clonotype. The chain is built from TRBV15 and TRBJ2-3, with D uncertain. The germline V gene encodes CDR1 LNHNV and CDR2 YYDKDF (reference sequence). Trimming removed 1 base from V and 2 bases from J, with 13 bases in between. This CDR3 is built from 16 residues. CDR3 loop: CATSRVGRSHTDTQYF. Here the CDR3 DNA reads TGTGCCACCAGCAGAGTTGGCAGATCCCACACAGATACGCAGTATTTT. Filled out from reference TRBV15 and TRBJ2-3, the complete variable domain reads DAMVIQNPRYQVTQFGKPVTLSCSQTLNHNVMYWYQQKSSQAPKLLFHYYDKDFNNEADTPDNFQSRRPNTSFCFLDIRSPGLGDTAMYLCATSRVGRSHTDTQYFGPGTRLTVL.

This clonotype has ten or more counts. V is TRBV5-1 and J is TRBJ2-1; D uncertain. The CDR3 totals 15 residues. The germline gives CDR1 SGHRS, CDR2 YFSETQ. The V gene lost 0 bases and the J gene lost 4 bases, with 11 bases spanning the gap. The CDR3 nucleotides are TGCGCCAGCAGCTTGGTAGGGCAGGCTTACAATGAGCAGTTCTTC. Translation gives CASSLVGQAYNEQFF.

The chain combines TRBV20-1 with TRBJ1-4; 9 nucleotides line up with TRBD1. Germline loops: CDR1 DFQATT, CDR2 SNEGSKA (reference sequence). The CDR3 length is 14 residues. J gave up 7 bases and V 6 bases, and 9 bases lay outside the gene matches. CDR3: CSAWTGAGAEKLFF. CDR3 bases: TGCAGTGCCTGGACAGGGGCGGGAGCTGAAAAACTGTTTTTT.

CDR3 coding DNA: TGCAGTGCTAGCGACAGGGGCGCATCCGAGCAGTACTTC. Protein: CSASDRGASEQYF. The chain employs TRBV20-1 and TRBJ2-7; 8 nucleotides line up with TRBD1. The junction had 7 bases not matched to a gene; V was cut back by 3 bases and J by 6 bases. This CDR3 has 13 residues. CDR1 DFQATT and CDR2 SNEGSKA come from the germline V gene (reference sequence).

The chain joins TRBV5-1 to TRBJ2-1; possibly TRBD2 for D (8 bases). This CDR3 has 16 amino acids. CDR1 and CDR2 from the germline V gene are SGHRS and YFSETQ. Trimming took 4 bases from V and 3 from J, leaving 17 bases between them. This CDR3 is CASSPGGTAYYNEQFF. The CDR3 nucleotides are TGCGCCAGCAGCCCGGGGGGGACAGCGTACTACAATGAGCAGTTCTTC.

This clonotype was counted between two and nine times. The CDR3 DNA reads as TGTGCCACCAGTGATCTCAGCACACCGAACACCGGGGAGCTGTTTTTT. Translated: CATSDLSTPNTGELFF. The V call is TRBV24-1, the J call TRBJ2-2, with D unclear. CDR1 is KGHDR and CDR2 is SFDVKD in the germline V gene. The CDR3 extends over 16 amino acids. V was pared by 3 bases and J by 0 bases, with 10 bases between.

This clonotype was recorded a few times. The gene calls are TRBV5-1 and TRBJ2-3, with 11 bases identical to TRBD1. CDR3 size: 17 residues. Germline V CDR1 and CDR2: SGHRS, YFSETQ. Germline trimming cut 1 base from V and 7 bases from J; bases unmatched to any gene: 11. The CDR3 sequence: CASSLLGTGGIVNTQYF. The CDR3 nucleotides are TGCGCCAGCAGCTTGTTAGGGACAGGGGGAATTGTGAATACGCAGTATTTT.

The chain recombines TRBV20-1 with TRBJ2-1, with TRBD2 matching 7 bases. Germline CDR1 DFQATT, CDR2 SNEGSKA (reference sequence). V gave up 6 bases and J gave up 3 bases; unmatched junction bases: 11. The CDR3 length is 15 residues. CDR3 protein: CSAEKRDLNYNEQFF. The CDR3 DNA is TGCAGTGCAGAAAAGCGGGATCTAAACTACAATGAGCAGTTCTTC.

The rearrangement links TRBV5-1 to TRBJ1-2; a possible D gene is TRBD1 (5 bases). Germline V gene sequence: CDR1 SGHRS, CDR2 YFSETQ. The V and J ends lost 1 base and 4 bases respectively, with 11 bases between them. The CDR3 contains 14 residues. In DNA, the CDR3 is TGCGCCAGCAGCTTGACAGGAGAAGGCTATGGCTACACCTTC. Translating gives CASSLTGEGYGYTF.

The chain carries TRBV20-1 and TRBJ2-7; D not resolved. From germline, CDR1 is DFQATT and CDR2 SNEGSKA (reference sequence). The CDR3 has 11 amino acids. V was pared by 6 bases and J by 0 bases, with 6 bases between. CDR3 region: CSAVRSYEQYF. The CDR3 DNA sequence: TGCAGTGCCGTACGCTCCTACGAGCAGTACTTC.

V gene TRBV12-3 or TRBV12-4 combines with J gene TRBJ2-1; no clear D gene. Deletions cut 3 bases from V and 0 bases from J, with 9 bases between. The CDR3 extends over 15 amino acids. The CDR3 DNA follows: TGTGCCAGCAGTTTGACCAGCCACTCCTACAATGAGCAGTTCTTC. Translation: CASSLTSHSYNEQFF.

The rearrangement uses TRBV6-1 and TRBJ2-3; the D is unclear. Germline V gene lookup returns CDR1 MNHNS and CDR2 SASEGT. V was clipped by 5 bases and J by 0 bases, with 12 bases between them. The CDR3 is 15 residues long. CDR3 in amino acids: CASSPPIPSTDTQYF. The CDR3 DNA is TGTGCCAGCAGTCCACCCATCCCGAGCACAGATACGCAGTATTTT.

This sequence joins TRBV20-1 and TRBJ2-2, with 7 nucleotides matching TRBD2. This CDR3 is built from 10 residues. With V trimmed by 3 bases and J by 13 bases, 2 bases remained unmatched. The germline CDR1 and CDR2 sequences are DFQATT and SNEGSKA (reference sequence). The CDR3 DNA is TGCAGTGCTAGTTCGGGAGGGCTGTTTTTT. It is translated as CSASSGGLFF.

This clonotype was counted a few times. The V call is TRBV7-7, the J call TRBJ2-2; D is possibly TRBD1 (6 bases). This CDR3 spans 14 amino acids. V was cut by 6 bases and J by 1 base, with 9 bases left in between. Germline V gene sequence: CDR1 SSHAT, CDR2 FNYEAQ (reference sequence). CDR3 nucleotides: TGTGCCAGCAGACTGGGACAGAACACCGGGGAGCTGTTTTTT. Amino acid sequence: CASRLGQNTGELFF. The full variable domain, in which reference TRBV7-7 and TRBJ2-2 provide the parts outside the CDR3, is GAGVSQSPRYKVTKRGQDVTLRCDPISSHATLYWYQQALGQGPEFLTYFNYEAQPDKSGLPSDRFSAERPEGSISTLTIQRTEQRDSAMYRCASRLGQNTGELFFGEGSRLTVL.